The clone carrying this T cell receptor beta chain was recorded once. The sample belongs to a study of blood T cell repertoires in COVID-19. Study as a whole: Sources were T cells, B-cell-depleted T cells, or PBMCs; the material itself was cDNA or gDNA.

Seattle enrolled patients during active infection and tracked them longitudinally. The germline V gene encodes CDR1 SGHVS and CDR2 FNYEAQ. The CDR3 runs to 15 residues. The J segment lost 3 bases and the V segment lost 1 base, leaving 3 bases of the junction unmatched. In the authors' workflow: Nucleated cell number was recorded as an estimate derived from reference gene primer amplification. TCRdb keeps only in-frame clones here, not all; method: immunoSEQ multiplex PCR. D and trimming come from the DNA, and the V and J calls and clone size come from that table. Among some 330,000 clones listed, roughly 91% were seen once.

The gene calls are TRBV7-6 and TRBJ2-3; TRBD2 matches at 8 bases. This clonotype originated in a woman aged 25 to 39 with COVID-19, enrolled during active disease. The source material was peripheral blood. The CDR3 region has the DNA TGTGCCAGCAGCTTAGGAAGCGGGGGTACAGATACGCAGTATTTT. It is translated as CASSLGSGGTDTQYF.